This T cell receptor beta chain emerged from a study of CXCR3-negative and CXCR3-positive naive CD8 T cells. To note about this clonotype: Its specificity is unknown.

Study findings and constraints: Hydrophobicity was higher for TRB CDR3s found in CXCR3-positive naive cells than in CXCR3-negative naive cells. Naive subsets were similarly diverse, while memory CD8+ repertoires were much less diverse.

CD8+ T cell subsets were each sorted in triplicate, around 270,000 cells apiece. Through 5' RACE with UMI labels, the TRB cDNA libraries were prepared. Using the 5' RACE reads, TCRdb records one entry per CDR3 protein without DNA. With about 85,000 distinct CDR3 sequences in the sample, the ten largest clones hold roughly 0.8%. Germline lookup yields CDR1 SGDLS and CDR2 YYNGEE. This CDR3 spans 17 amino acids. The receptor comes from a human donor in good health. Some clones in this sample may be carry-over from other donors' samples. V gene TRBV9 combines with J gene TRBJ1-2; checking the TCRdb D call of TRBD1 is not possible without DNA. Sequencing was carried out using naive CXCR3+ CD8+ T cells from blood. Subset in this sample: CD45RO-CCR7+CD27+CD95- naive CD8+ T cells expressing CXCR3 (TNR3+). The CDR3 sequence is CAGSAIDPGQGHYGYTF.